These 8 T cell receptor beta chains came from one sample sequenced in a study of cytotoxic CD8 clonotypes in ibrutinib-treated CLL. Generated by immunoSEQ multiplex PCR, the TCRdb table keeps only in-frame clones and is missing some. The sample has about 140,000 clones; 80% are singletons. Sequencing was performed on PBMCs, taken after 36 months of ibrutinib treatment. The origin of the receptors is a human donor with chronic lymphocytic leukemia.

Here the CDR3 reads CASSFRDTQYF. The DNA for the CDR3 is TGCGCCAGCAGCTTTAGAGATACGCAGTATTTT. The chain combines TRBV5-1 with TRBJ2-3; D uncertain. The CDR3 consists of 11 residues. In germline, CDR1 is SGHRS, CDR2 YFSETQ. The V and J ends lost 2 bases and 5 bases respectively, with 3 bases between them.

The chain couples TRBV5-1 to TRBJ2-7, with D perhaps matching TRBD2 (7 bases). The CDR3 has 16 amino acids. Germline loops: CDR1 SGHRS, CDR2 YFSETQ. V was clipped by 4 bases and J by 2 bases, with 19 bases between them. This CDR3 is CASSGGLAASPYEQYF. In DNA form, the CDR3 reads TGCGCCAGCAGCGGGGGGCTAGCGGCATCCCCCTACGAGCAGTACTTC.

The chain is built from TRBV4-1 and TRBJ2-7; 8 positions agree with TRBD1. Germline V lookup: CDR1 MGHRA, CDR2 YSYEKL. Unmatched junction bases numbered 5, after V lost 1 base and J lost 3 bases. CDR3 size: 15 residues. CDR3 bases: TGCGCCAGCAGCCAAGTGCTGACAGGGGTCTACGAGCAGTACTTC. Translating it yields CASSQVLTGVYEQYF.

This chain connects TRBV5-8 to TRBJ1-2, with D uncertain. The germline V gene encodes CDR1 SGHTS and CDR2 YDEGEE. This CDR3 is 12 amino acids long. V gave up 0 bases and J gave up 8 bases, with 8 bases separating them. The CDR3: CASSLVQSGYTF. CDR3 in DNA: TGTGCCAGCAGCTTGGTGCAGTCCGGCTACACCTTC.

The chain uses TRBV2 and TRBJ2-7; D gene uncertain. Germline CDR1 is SNHLY and CDR2 is FYNNEI. CDR3 length equals 12 residues. Trimming left V 6 bases short and J 4 bases short, with 10 bases between. Here the CDR3 DNA reads TGTGCCAGCAGATCATACGGGTACGAGCAGTACTTC. Translating it yields CASRSYGYEQYF.

V usage is TRBV5-4 and J usage is TRBJ1-4; D gene unclear. This CDR3 region has 16 residues. Germline-derived CDR1 and CDR2 are SGHNT and YYREEE (reference sequence). V was cut by 2 bases and J by 0 bases, with 11 bases left in between. CDR3 DNA: TGTGCCAGCAGCTTCCAGGTCCCAACAACTAATGAAAAACTGTTTTTT. This translates into CASSFQVPTTNEKLFF. The entire variable domain, with the rest obtained from reference TRBV5-4 and TRBJ1-4, is as follows: ETGVTQSPTHLIKTRGQQVTLRCSSQSGHNTVSWYQQALGQGPQFIFQYYREEENGRGNFPPRFSGLQFPNYSSELNVNALELDDSALYLCASSFQVPTTNEKLFFGSGTQLSVL.

V usage is TRBV13 and J usage is TRBJ2-7; 10 bases are a match to TRBD1. CDR1 is PRHDT, CDR2 FYEKMQ, per germline (reference sequence). This CDR3 has 14 amino acids. With V trimmed by 5 bases and J by 2 bases, 3 bases remained unmatched. Here the CDR3 DNA reads TGTGCCAGCAGCGCCGGGACAGGGGCCTACGAGCAGTACTTC. It encodes CASSAGTGAYEQYF.

The chain carries TRBV2 and TRBJ1-1, with D hard to call. The germline V gene has CDR1 SNHLY and CDR2 FYNNEI. The CDR3 totals 14 residues. The V gene lost 6 bases and the J gene lost 0 bases, with 11 bases spanning the gap. CDR3 nucleotides: TGTGCCAGCAGCGGGCCGAGGGTGAACACTGAAGCTTTCTTT. Its protein product is CASSGPRVNTEAFF.